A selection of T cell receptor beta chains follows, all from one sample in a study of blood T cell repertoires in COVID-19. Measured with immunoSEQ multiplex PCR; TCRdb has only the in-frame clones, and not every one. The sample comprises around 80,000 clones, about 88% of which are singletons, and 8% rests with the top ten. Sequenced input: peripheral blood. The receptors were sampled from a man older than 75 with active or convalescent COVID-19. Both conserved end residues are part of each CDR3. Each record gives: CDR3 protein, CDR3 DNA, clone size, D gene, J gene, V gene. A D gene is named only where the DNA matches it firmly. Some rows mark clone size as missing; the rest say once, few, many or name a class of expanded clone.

CDR3 protein: CASSLTGQGSEKLFF
CDR3 DNA: TGTGCCAGCTCACTAACCGGACAGGGGTCTGAAAAACTGTTTTTT
clone size: .
D gene: TRBD1
J gene: TRBJ1-4
V gene: TRBV18

CDR3 protein: CASTIGGTGQSPLHF
CDR3 DNA: TGTGCCAGTACTATAGGCGGGACAGGGCAATCACCCCTCCACTTT
clone size: .
D gene: TRBD1
J gene: TRBJ1-6
V gene: TRBV19

CDR3 protein: CASSLGGGSNQPQHF
CDR3 DNA: TGTGCCAGCAGTCTAGGGGGCGGGAGCAATCAGCCCCAGCATTTT
clone size: .
D gene: TRBD1
J gene: TRBJ1-5
V gene: TRBV28

CDR3 protein: CASSSAGGTDTQYF
CDR3 DNA: TGCGCCAGCAGCTCAGCGGGAGGGACAGATACGCAGTATTTT
clone size: .
D gene: TRBD2
J gene: TRBJ2-3
V gene: TRBV5-1

CDR3 protein: CASSSPGLDSNEQFF
CDR3 DNA: TGTGCCAGCAGTTCCCCGGGACTGGACTCCAATGAGCAGTTCTTC
clone size: once
D gene: .
J gene: TRBJ2-1
V gene: TRBV6-6

CDR3 protein: CASRGSHTDTQYF
CDR3 DNA: TGTGCCAGCAGGGGCAGCCACACAGATACGCAGTATTTT
clone size: .
D gene: .
J gene: TRBJ2-3
V gene: TRBV2

CDR3 protein: CASSYRIATNEKLFF
CDR3 DNA: TGTGCCAGCAGTTATAGAATTGCAACTAATGAAAAACTGTTTTTT
clone size: .
D gene: .
J gene: TRBJ1-4
V gene: TRBV6-6

CDR3 protein: CASSPPGVTYGYTF
CDR3 DNA: TGTGCCAGCTCACCCCCAGGGGTAACCTATGGCTACACCTTC
clone size: .
D gene: .
J gene: TRBJ1-2
V gene: TRBV18

CDR3 protein: CATRSPEYSNQPQHF
CDR3 DNA: TGTGCCACCCGAAGTCCAGAATATAGCAATCAGCCCCAGCATTTT
clone size: .
D gene: .
J gene: TRBJ1-5
V gene: TRBV15

CDR3 protein: CASSPIGGGNQPQHF
CDR3 DNA: TGTGCCAGCAGTCCTATAGGGGGCGGCAATCAGCCCCAGCATTTT
clone size: few
D gene: TRBD1
J gene: TRBJ1-5
V gene: TRBV28

CDR3 protein: CSVETGGNTEAFF
CDR3 DNA: TGCAGCGTTGAGACAGGAGGGAACACTGAAGCTTTCTTT
clone size: .
D gene: .
J gene: TRBJ1-1
V gene: TRBV29-1

CDR3 protein: CASSSQGAQRSPLHF
CDR3 DNA: TGTGCCAGCAGCTCACAGGGGGCGCAAAGGTCACCCCTCCACTTT
clone size: .
D gene: TRBD1
J gene: TRBJ1-6
V gene: TRBV7-2

CDR3 protein: CASSPQRGSTDTQYF
CDR3 DNA: TGTGCCAGCAGCCCGCAGCGGGGGAGCACAGATACGCAGTATTTT
clone size: .
D gene: TRBD2
J gene: TRBJ2-3
V gene: TRBV11-2

CDR3 protein: CASSRQGSGSPEAFF
CDR3 DNA: TGTGCCAGCAGCCGGCAGGGATCTGGATCTCCTGAAGCTTTCTTT
clone size: .
D gene: .
J gene: TRBJ1-1
V gene: TRBV6-6

CDR3 protein: CASSLAGGQGSLRELFF
CDR3 DNA: TGTGCCAGCAGCTTGGCCGGCGGACAGGGGTCCCTACGGGAGCTGTTTTTT
clone size: .
D gene: TRBD1
J gene: TRBJ2-2
V gene: TRBV5-5

CDR3 protein: CATRGQGSTDTQYF
CDR3 DNA: TGTGCCACCAGGGGACAGGGTAGCACAGATACGCAGTATTTT
clone size: .
D gene: TRBD1
J gene: TRBJ2-3
V gene: TRBV24-1

CDR3 protein: CASSVDRGSGNTIYF
CDR3 DNA: TGTGCCAGCAGCGTGGACAGGGGTTCTGGAAACACCATATATTTT
clone size: .
D gene: TRBD1
J gene: TRBJ1-3
V gene: TRBV11-2

CDR3 protein: CALDRGSNQPQHF
CDR3 DNA: TGTGCCTTAGACAGGGGGAGCAATCAGCCCCAGCATTTT
clone size: .
D gene: TRBD1
J gene: TRBJ1-5
V gene: TRBV30

CDR3 protein: CASSLEGAPSGNTIYF
CDR3 DNA: TGCGCCAGCAGCTTGGAAGGGGCCCCCTCTGGAAACACCATATATTTT
clone size: .
D gene: .
J gene: TRBJ1-3
V gene: TRBV5-1

CDR3 protein: CASSIVASGGPTGELFF
CDR3 DNA: TGTGCCAGTAGTATAGTAGCTAGCGGGGGACCCACCGGGGAGCTGTTTTTT
clone size: .
D gene: TRBD2
J gene: TRBJ2-2
V gene: TRBV19

CDR3 protein: CASSYSGTGDTEAFF
CDR3 DNA: TGTGCCAGCAGTTACAGCGGGACAGGGGACACTGAAGCTTTCTTT
clone size: once
D gene: TRBD1
J gene: TRBJ1-1
V gene: TRBV6-5

CDR3 protein: CASSLAPLSGANVLTF
CDR3 DNA: TGTGCCAGCAGCTTAGCTCCTCTCTCTGGGGCCAACGTCCTGACTTTC
clone size: .
D gene: .
J gene: TRBJ2-6
V gene: TRBV11-2

CDR3 protein: CASSLATGTEAFF
CDR3 DNA: TGTGCCAGCAGCTTAGCAACGGGCACTGAAGCTTTCTTT
clone size: .
D gene: .
J gene: TRBJ1-1
V gene: TRBV7-9

CDR3 protein: CASSQVLAPQPQHF
CDR3 DNA: TGTGCCAGCAGCCAAGTTCTGGCACCTCAGCCCCAGCATTTT
clone size: .
D gene: .
J gene: TRBJ1-5
V gene: TRBV3-1/TRBV3-2

CDR3 protein: CASSATGRAGELFF
CDR3 DNA: TGTGCCAGTAGTGCGACAGGGAGAGCCGGGGAGCTGTTTTTT
clone size: .
D gene: TRBD1
J gene: TRBJ2-2
V gene: TRBV19

CDR3 protein: CASSFDRLTTGGYTF
CDR3 DNA: TGCGCCAGCAGCTTTGACAGGCTCACCACAGGTGGCTACACCTTC
clone size: .
D gene: .
J gene: TRBJ1-2
V gene: TRBV5-1

CDR3 protein: CASKTEGSTGELFF
CDR3 DNA: TGTGCCAGCAAAACAGAAGGGAGTACCGGGGAGCTGTTTTTT
clone size: .
D gene: .
J gene: TRBJ2-2
V gene: TRBV6-5

CDR3 protein: CAYEPGGDYGYTF
CDR3 DNA: TGTGCCTACGAACCCGGGGGTGACTATGGCTACACCTTC
clone size: .
D gene: .
J gene: TRBJ1-2
V gene: TRBV5-3

CDR3 protein: CASRLGQGRPTGELFF
CDR3 DNA: TGTGCCAGTAGGTTGGGACAGGGTAGACCTACCGGGGAGCTGTTTTTT
clone size: .
D gene: TRBD1
J gene: TRBJ2-2
V gene: TRBV19

CDR3 protein: CASSQGGARTDTQYF
CDR3 DNA: TGTGCCAGCAGCCAAGGCGGGGCCCGCACAGATACGCAGTATTTT
clone size: .
D gene: .
J gene: TRBJ2-3
V gene: TRBV3-1/TRBV3-2

CDR3 protein: CASRGGGVGNQPQHF
CDR3 DNA: TGTGCCAGCCGAGGAGGGGGCGTCGGCAATCAGCCCCAGCATTTT
clone size: .
D gene: TRBD1
J gene: TRBJ1-5
V gene: TRBV2

CDR3 protein: CASSLAGAGGRHTQYF
CDR3 DNA: TGTGCCAGCAGCTTAGCGGGTGCGGGGGGCCGGCATACGCAGTATTTT
clone size: .
D gene: TRBD2
J gene: TRBJ2-3
V gene: TRBV7-2

CDR3 protein: CATGSAGYTF
CDR3 DNA: TGTGCAACAGGGTCTGCTGGCTACACCTTC
clone size: few
D gene: .
J gene: TRBJ1-2
V gene: TRBV19

CDR3 protein: CSVDSPRGHTEAFF
CDR3 DNA: TGCAGCGTTGACAGTCCCAGGGGTCACACTGAAGCTTTCTTT
clone size: .
D gene: .
J gene: TRBJ1-1
V gene: TRBV29-1

CDR3 protein: CASSSDRRNNSPLHF
CDR3 DNA: TGTGCCAGCAGCAGCGACAGGCGTAATAATTCACCCCTCCACTTT
clone size: .
D gene: .
J gene: TRBJ1-6
V gene: TRBV2

CDR3 protein: CASSYPGARGYTF
CDR3 DNA: TGTGCCAGCAGTTATCCAGGGGCGCGTGGCTACACCTTC
clone size: .
D gene: .
J gene: TRBJ1-2
V gene: TRBV6-9

CDR3 protein: CASSEGWGRRGYF
CDR3 DNA: TGTGCCAGCAGTGAAGGCTGGGGGCGGAGAGGGTACTTC
clone size: .
D gene: .
J gene: TRBJ2-4
V gene: TRBV6-1

CDR3 protein: CASRGWTGGNTEAFF
CDR3 DNA: TGTGCCAGCAGGGGATGGACAGGGGGCAACACTGAAGCTTTCTTT
clone size: .
D gene: TRBD1
J gene: TRBJ1-1
V gene: TRBV6-5

CDR3 protein: CATSDPSDRGPDTQYF
CDR3 DNA: TGTGCCACCAGTGACCCCTCGGACAGGGGGCCAGATACGCAGTATTTT
clone size: .
D gene: TRBD1
J gene: TRBJ2-3
V gene: TRBV24-1

CDR3 protein: CASSLVSRINTGELFF
CDR3 DNA: TGTGCCAGCAGCTTGGTAAGCAGGATTAACACCGGGGAGCTGTTTTTT
clone size: .
D gene: .
J gene: TRBJ2-2
V gene: TRBV5-6

CDR3 protein: CASSESSGRGKTQYF
CDR3 DNA: TGTGCCAGCAGCGAATCTAGCGGGAGGGGGAAGACCCAGTACTTC
clone size: .
D gene: TRBD2
J gene: TRBJ2-5
V gene: TRBV7-2

CDR3 protein: CATSGGSSYGYTF
CDR3 DNA: TGTGCCACCAGTGGCGGTTCCTCCTATGGCTACACCTTC
clone size: .
D gene: .
J gene: TRBJ1-2
V gene: TRBV24-1